The rows below give T cell receptor beta chains drawn from one sample of a study of T cell changes during pregnancy in multiple sclerosis. TCRdb's table, derived via immunoSEQ multiplex PCR, lists solely in-frame clones and lacks some. This repertoire shows under 85,000 clones, around 94% found once; its top ten account for roughly 0.21%. Sample: CD4+ T cells from peripheral blood mononuclear cells, taken before pregnancy. These TCRs come from a female donor with multiple sclerosis, enrolled in a pregnancy study. The conserved cysteine and the conserved F or W are not part of the CDR3 here. Size is stated for part of the rows, as once, few or many counts, or as a class when the clone is expanded.

V gene | clone size | CDR3 protein
TRBV19 | NA | ASSIRAGGRVWNEQF
TRBV19 | NA | ATHRSRGGHEKLF
TRBV7-2 | NA | ASSLAVSTNEKLF
TRBV7-6 | NA | ASSLQGTEQF
TRBV18 | NA | ASSPGHPSNQPQH
TRBV7-6 | NA | ASSPGTGGGSINEKLF
TRBV14 | NA | ASSYRTGGEAF
TRBV19 | NA | ASSTTSGRTDTQY
TRBV30 | NA | AWSLQGVSGYGYT
TRBV7-8 | NA | ASSPRGALNEKLF
TRBV28 | NA | ASSVSGRMYNEQF
TRBV5-5 | NA | ASSPLHGVGMNTEAF
TRBV5-1 | few | ASSTGTVPYTQY
TRBV7-8 | NA | ASSLAGLAGGKETQY
TRBV6-1 | NA | ASGQGASYEQY
TRBV18 | NA | ASSPPWTGNSGNTIY
TRBV5-8 | NA | ASSPGQWNTEAF
TRBV5-1 | few | ASSSSGGATDTQY
TRBV5-1 | NA | ASSTSNTEAF
TRBV6-5 | NA | ASSYQQGGLKNIQY
TRBV2 | NA | ATIDASESNEQF
TRBV7-9 | NA | ASSFRNDGYT
TRBV5-4 | NA | ASSPPQGAASLGTQY